A selection of T cell receptor beta chains follows, all from one sample in a study of blood T cell repertoires in COVID-19. TCRdb keeps only in-frame clones here, not all; method: immunoSEQ multiplex PCR. The table includes about 93,000 clones, 90% detected once. Sequences were obtained from peripheral blood. Source of these receptors: a human donor with active COVID-19. The donor label of this sample is uncertain. Each CDR3 is given with its conserved first and last residue. Size values are once, few and many counts, or a class for expanded clones, and some rows have none.

clone size,V gene,J gene,CDR3 protein
-,TRBV6-2/TRBV6-3,TRBJ2-2,CASSYSTERLTGELFF
-,TRBV6-2/TRBV6-3,TRBJ2-3,CASSPLGLAGGTVDTQYF
-,TRBV19,TRBJ1-6,CASSPGQAINSPLHF
-,TRBV5-1,TRBJ2-1,CASSLADFIEGYEQFF
-,TRBV18,TRBJ2-3,CASSPQAGGPTNTQYF
once,TRBV7-2,TRBJ2-7,CASSLMVLRGLMYEQYF
-,TRBV4-3,TRBJ1-6,CASSQDRLGYSPLHF
few,TRBV4-2,TRBJ2-7,CASSQDERYEQYF
-,TRBV27,TRBJ1-5,CASSGGTGVQPQHF
-,TRBV5-4,TRBJ1-3,CASSLGGRGWAGNTIYF
-,TRBV2,TRBJ1-6,CASSVLGALGPLHF
-,TRBV5-4,TRBJ2-3,CASSPRTGRTDTQYF
-,TRBV7-3,TRBJ2-4,CASSGRQGVIIQYF
-,TRBV5-4,TRBJ2-2,CASSLGTSGVVGELFF
medium-sized,TRBV19,TRBJ2-7,CASSPLGTGTFYEQYF
-,TRBV5-4,TRBJ2-1,CASSLSRNEQFF
-,TRBV7-9,TRBJ1-2,CASSDPTGTLGGYTF
few,TRBV7-8,TRBJ1-5,CASSLEGQSSNQPQHF
-,TRBV6-5,TRBJ1-4,CASSWTGGGEKLFF
-,TRBV6-6,TRBJ1-1,CASSYQGMNTEAFF
-,TRBV21-1,TRBJ2-1,CASSKAPPRNEQFF
-,TRBV7-2,TRBJ1-2,CASSHQTGGAWYGYTF
-,TRBV4-2,TRBJ2-5,CASSPLRQGGETQYF
once,TRBV6-5,TRBJ2-5,CASRRGLQKPETQYF
-,TRBV29-1,TRBJ2-2,CSAPGRITGELFF
-,TRBV2,TRBJ1-4,CASKGQGEKLFF
-,TRBV11-2,TRBJ2-5,CASRKAGTETQYF
-,TRBV6-2/TRBV6-3,TRBJ2-7,CASSYGEGGEQYF
-,TRBV7-2,TRBJ2-5,CASSFTGRVETQYF
-,TRBV6-5,TRBJ2-3,CASRLAGGPTDTQYF
few,TRBV3-1/TRBV3-2,TRBJ1-1,CASSKKPTEAFF
-,TRBV3-1/TRBV3-2,TRBJ1-3,CASSQNSDRAGNTIYF
once,TRBV11-2,TRBJ1-3,CASSSGQLGLSGNTIYF
-,TRBV6-5,TRBJ1-2,CASTSDRGYGYTF
once,TRBV7-2,TRBJ2-5,CASSLARQETQYF
-,TRBV4-1,TRBJ2-2,CASSQGSAGLAGDRGDTGELFF